The rows below give T cell receptor beta chains drawn from one sample of a study of OX40 agonist ivuxolimab in advanced cancers. TCRdb keeps only in-frame clones here, not all; method: immunoSEQ multiplex PCR. The table has some 72,000 clones, under 85% seen once. The material was CD4+ or CD8+ T cells sorted from blood, obtained in a trial of the OX40 agonist ivuxolimab. The receptors stem from an adult with an advanced solid tumor such as melanoma, head and neck, liver or kidney cancer. CDR3s leave out the opening cysteine and the closing phenylalanine or tryptophan.

v_gene	CDR3aa
TRBV28	ASSLPGNQPQH
TRBV5-1	ASSPSTTNYGYT
TRBV13	ASGGATEAF
TRBV5-6	ASSWWGGQSTDTQY
TRBV5-1	ASGGQGWGDTQY
TRBV28	ASSLPPRDRGQGYEQY
TRBV29-1	SVERSGGRETQY
TRBV7-8	ASSNLAGGGGEQY
TRBV28	ASSLYRELF
TRBV5-4	ASSFPLDTVHNEQF